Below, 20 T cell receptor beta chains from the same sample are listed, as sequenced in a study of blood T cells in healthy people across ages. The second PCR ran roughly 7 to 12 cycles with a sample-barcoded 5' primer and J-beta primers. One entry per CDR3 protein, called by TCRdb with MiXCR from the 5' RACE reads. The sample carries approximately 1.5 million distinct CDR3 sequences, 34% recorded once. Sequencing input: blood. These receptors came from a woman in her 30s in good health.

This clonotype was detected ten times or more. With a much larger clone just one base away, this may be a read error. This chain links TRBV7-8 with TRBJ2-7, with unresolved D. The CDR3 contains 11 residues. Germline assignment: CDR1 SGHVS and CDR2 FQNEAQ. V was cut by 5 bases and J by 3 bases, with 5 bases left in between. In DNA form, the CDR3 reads TGTGCCAGCAGCATAGACTACGAGCAGTACTTC. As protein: CASSIDYEQYF.

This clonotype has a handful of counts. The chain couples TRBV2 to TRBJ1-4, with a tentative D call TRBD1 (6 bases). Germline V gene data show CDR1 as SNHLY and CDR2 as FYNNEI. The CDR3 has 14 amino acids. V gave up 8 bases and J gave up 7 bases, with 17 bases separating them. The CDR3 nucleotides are TGTGCCAGCCTCCTTACAGGGACCGGTGAAAAACTGTTTTTT. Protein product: CASLLTGTGEKLFF.

The CDR3 DNA reads as TGTGCCAGCAGGGAGGGATACAATGAAAAACTGTTTTTT. Translating gives CASREGYNEKLFF. This chain links TRBV2 with TRBJ1-4; D gene ambiguous. Germline loops: CDR1 SNHLY, CDR2 FYNNEI. There are 13 residues in the CDR3. Trimming left V 6 bases short and J 5 bases short, with 10 bases between.

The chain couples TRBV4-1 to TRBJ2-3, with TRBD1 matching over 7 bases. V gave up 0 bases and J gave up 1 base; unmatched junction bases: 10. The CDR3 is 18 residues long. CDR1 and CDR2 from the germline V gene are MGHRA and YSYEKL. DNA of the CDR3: TGCGCCAGCAGCCAAGATAGGTCAGGGGGTCTAGGCACAGATACGCAGTATTTT. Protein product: CASSQDRSGGLGTDTQYF.

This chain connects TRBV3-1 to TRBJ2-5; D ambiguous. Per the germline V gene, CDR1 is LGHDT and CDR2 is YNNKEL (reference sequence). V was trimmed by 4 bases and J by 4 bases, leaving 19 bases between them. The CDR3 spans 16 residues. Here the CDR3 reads CASSRGVSRGGETQYF. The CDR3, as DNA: TGTGCCAGCAGCCGGGGTGTTTCCCGCGGTGGAGAGACCCAGTACTTC.

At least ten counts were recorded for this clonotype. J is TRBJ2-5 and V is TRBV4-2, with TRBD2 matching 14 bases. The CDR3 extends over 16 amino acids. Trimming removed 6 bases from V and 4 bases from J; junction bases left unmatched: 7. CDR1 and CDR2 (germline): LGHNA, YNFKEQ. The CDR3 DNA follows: TGTGCCAGCAGACGGAGGACTAGCGGGGGGCGAGAGACCCAGTACTTC. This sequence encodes CASRRRTSGGRETQYF.

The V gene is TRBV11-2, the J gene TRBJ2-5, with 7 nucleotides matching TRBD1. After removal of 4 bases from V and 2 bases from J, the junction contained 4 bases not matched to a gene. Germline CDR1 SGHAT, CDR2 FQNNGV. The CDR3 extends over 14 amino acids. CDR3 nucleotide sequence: TGTGCCAGCAGCTACGACAGGGCACAAGAGACCCAGTACTTC. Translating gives CASSYDRAQETQYF.

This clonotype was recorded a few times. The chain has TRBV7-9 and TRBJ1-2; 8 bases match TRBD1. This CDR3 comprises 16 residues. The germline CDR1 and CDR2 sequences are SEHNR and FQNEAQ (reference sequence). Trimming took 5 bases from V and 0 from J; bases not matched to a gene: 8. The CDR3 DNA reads TGTGCCAGCAGCACCGGACAGGGTTTAACTAACTATGGCTACACCTTC. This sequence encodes CASSTGQGLTNYGYTF. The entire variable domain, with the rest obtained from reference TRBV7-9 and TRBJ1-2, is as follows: DTGVSQNPRHKITKRGQNVTFRCDPISEHNRLYWYRQTLGQGPEFLTYFQNEAQLEKSRLLSDRFSAERPKGSFSTLEIQRTEQGDSAMYLCASSTGQGLTNYGYTFGSGTRLTVV.

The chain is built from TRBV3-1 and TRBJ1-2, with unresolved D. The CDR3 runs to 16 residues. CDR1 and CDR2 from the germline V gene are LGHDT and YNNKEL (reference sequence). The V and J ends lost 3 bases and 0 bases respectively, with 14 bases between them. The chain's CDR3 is CASSHGRVPSNYGYTF. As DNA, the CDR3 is TGTGCCAGCAGCCACGGACGGGTGCCCTCTAACTATGGCTACACCTTC.

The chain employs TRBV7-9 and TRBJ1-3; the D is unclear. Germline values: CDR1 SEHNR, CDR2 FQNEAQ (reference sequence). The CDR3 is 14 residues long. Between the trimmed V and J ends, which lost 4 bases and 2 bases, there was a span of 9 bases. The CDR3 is CASSSSVAGNTIYF. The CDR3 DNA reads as TGTGCCAGCAGCTCGAGCGTGGCTGGAAACACCATATATTTT.

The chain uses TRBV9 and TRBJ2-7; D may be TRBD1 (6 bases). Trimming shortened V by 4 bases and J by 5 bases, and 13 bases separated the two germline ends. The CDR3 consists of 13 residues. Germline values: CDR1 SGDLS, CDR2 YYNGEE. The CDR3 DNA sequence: TGTGCCAGCAGCACAACCAGGGGAGACGAGCAGTACTTC. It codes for CASSTTRGDEQYF.

The DNA of the CDR3 is TGCAGCGTTGAACAGGGGCTGGGCACTGAAGCTTTCTTT. Protein sequence: CSVEQGLGTEAFF. V is TRBV29-1 and J is TRBJ1-1, with D possibly TRBD1 on 6 matching bases. The CDR3 length is 13 residues. V lost 2 bases and J 4 bases, leaving 11 bases between the germline ends. Germline V gene lookup returns CDR1 SQVTM and CDR2 ANQGSEA. Complete variable domain (other parts from reference TRBV29-1 and TRBJ1-1): SAVISQKPSRDICQRGTSLTIQCQVDSQVTMMFWYRQQPGQSLTLIATANQGSEATYESGFVIDKFPISRPNLTFSTLTVSNMSPEDSSIYLCSVEQGLGTEAFFGQGTRLTVV.

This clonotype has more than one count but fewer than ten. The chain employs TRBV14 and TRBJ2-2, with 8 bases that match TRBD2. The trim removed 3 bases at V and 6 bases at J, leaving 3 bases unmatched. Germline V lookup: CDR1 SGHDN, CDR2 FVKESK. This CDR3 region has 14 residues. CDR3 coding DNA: TGTGCCAGCAGCCAGTTACTAGCGGCCGGGGAGCTGTTTTTT. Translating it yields CASSQLLAAGELFF.

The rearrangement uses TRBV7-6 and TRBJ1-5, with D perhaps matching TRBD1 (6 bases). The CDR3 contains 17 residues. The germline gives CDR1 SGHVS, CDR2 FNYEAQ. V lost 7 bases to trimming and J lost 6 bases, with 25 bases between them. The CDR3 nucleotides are TGTGCCAGCACCCTTAGCGCAGGGGCACGTGCTGTTCAGCCCCAGCATTTT. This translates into CASTLSAGARAVQPQHF.

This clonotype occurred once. The CDR3 region has the DNA TGTGCCAGCTCACGTACCACTAGAGATGGCTACACCTTC. It yields the protein CASSRTTRDGYTF. The gene calls are TRBV18 and TRBJ1-2, with D uncertain. This CDR3 comprises 13 residues. V lost 4 bases to trimming and J lost 6 bases, with 12 bases between them. The germline V gene has CDR1 KGHSH and CDR2 LQKENI.

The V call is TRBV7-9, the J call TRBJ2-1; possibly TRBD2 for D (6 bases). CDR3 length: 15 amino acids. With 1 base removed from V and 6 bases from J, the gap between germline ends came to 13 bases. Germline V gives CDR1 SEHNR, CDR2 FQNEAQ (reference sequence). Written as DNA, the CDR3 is TGTGCCAGCAGCTTAGTCCCAGGGAGGACCAATGAGCAGTTCTTC. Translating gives CASSLVPGRTNEQFF.

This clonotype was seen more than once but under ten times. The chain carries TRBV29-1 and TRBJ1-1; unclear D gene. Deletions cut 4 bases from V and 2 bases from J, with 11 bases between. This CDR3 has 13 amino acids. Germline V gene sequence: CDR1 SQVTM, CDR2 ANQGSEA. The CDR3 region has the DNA TGCAGCGTTGTTGGACTTCTTAACACTGAAGCTTTCTTT. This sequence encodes CSVVGLLNTEAFF.

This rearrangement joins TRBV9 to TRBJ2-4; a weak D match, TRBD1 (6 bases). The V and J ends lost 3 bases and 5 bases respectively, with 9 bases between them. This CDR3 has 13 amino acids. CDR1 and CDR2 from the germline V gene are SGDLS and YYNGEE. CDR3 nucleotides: TGTGCCAGCAGCGCCCGGACAGAAAACATTCAGTACTTC. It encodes CASSARTENIQYF.

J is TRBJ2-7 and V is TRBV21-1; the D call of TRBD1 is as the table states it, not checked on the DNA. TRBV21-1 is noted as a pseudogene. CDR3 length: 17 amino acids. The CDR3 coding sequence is TGTGCCAGCAGCCCTCAGACATGGGGCACCTGCTCCTACGAGCAGTACTTC. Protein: CASSPQTWGTCSYEQYF.

The CDR3 DNA reads as TGTGCCAGCACTAATCCCGGGACAGGGGAATGGGCCAACGTCCTGACTTTC. Residues: CASTNPGTGEWANVLTF. The chain recombines TRBV28 with TRBJ2-6; TRBD1 agrees at 10 bases. Trimming cost V 7 bases and J 5 bases; bases outside gene matches: 11. Germline V CDR1 and CDR2: MDHEN, SYDVKM. The CDR3 sequence is 17 residues long.